The clone carrying this TCR beta chain has only one observation. Antigen specificity is unknown. This sample is drawn from a study of T cells after posttransplantation cyclophosphamide. Whole-study results and caveats: Donor-recipient repertoire similarity was low at 1-2 months, rising over year one. TRB clonality was highly associated with recipient CMV seropositivity and reactivation. Tissue-infiltrating T cells from skin or gut overlapped little with blood T cells.

This table comes from immunoSEQ multiplex PCR, and its TCRdb copy is limited to in-frame clones, with some not included. The profile shows more than 20,000 clones, about 82% of them singletons. The TCR sequence derives from an older woman with a blood cancer, CMV-positive, and with a related stem cell donor. Sequenced input: PBMCs.

This CDR3 reads CASSLLYSGSTDTQYF. CDR3 bases: TGCGCCAGCAGTCTACTCTACTCGGGAAGCACAGATACGCAGTATTTT. The gene calls are TRBV4-1 and TRBJ2-3, with D tentatively TRBD2 (5 bases). CDR1 and CDR2 (germline): MGHRA, YSYEKL. The CDR3 spans 16 residues. Trimming took off 6 bases at V and 0 bases at J, with 16 bases between the two ends.